The entry below describes one T cell receptor (beta chain). This record comes from a study of cytomegalovirus exposure and HLA in healthy donors. Primers included in the PCR were 60 Vbeta and 13 Jbeta primers. Sequencing used immunoSEQ multiplex PCR; TCRdb keeps in-frame clones, though not all of them. This repertoire includes about 130,000 clones. This CDR3 has 19 amino acids. With 2 bases clipped from V and 5 bases from J, the junction kept 18 bases outside the gene matches. In germline, CDR1 is MNHNS, CDR2 SASEGT. The sequenced sample was PBMCs. The chain carries TRBV6-1 and TRBJ1-2, with 9 nucleotides matching TRBD1. This TCR derives from a man between 18 and 35 years old in good health and CMV-seronegative. The CDR3 region is CASSESTGGLGALGYGYTF. The CDR3 nucleotides are TGTGCCAGCAGTGAATCAACAGGGGGCCTGGGAGCTTTGGGTTATGGCTACACCTTC.